The clone carrying this TCR beta chain has ten or more counts. TCRdb processed the RACE reads anew with MiXCR; each CDR3 protein has one entry. The sample contains 370,000 or so distinct CDR3 sequences, 4% to 5.5% of which appear only once. This CDR3 has 15 amino acids. V lost 4 bases to trimming and J lost 3 bases; unmatched junction nucleotides: 8. Germline V gene lookup returns CDR1 SGHDT and CDR2 YYEEEE. This sample stems from a study of human T cells and chemical hapten exposure. Time point specified: patch test 1, 2 weeks after DPC sensitization. The treatment here: therapeutic diphenylcyclopropenone sensitization with weekly scalp DPC.

This material consisted of whole blood, taken in connection with sensitization to the hapten diphenylcyclopropenone (DPC). The rearrangement links TRBV5-6 to TRBJ1-1; 8 nucleotides align to TRBD1. The sequence was collected from a woman in her 50s with alopecia areata. Some clones in this sample may be carry-over from other donors' samples. The CDR3 sequence: CASSRGTGRYTEAFF. DNA of the CDR3: TGTGCCAGCAGCCGGGGGACAGGTCGATACACTGAAGCTTTCTTT.